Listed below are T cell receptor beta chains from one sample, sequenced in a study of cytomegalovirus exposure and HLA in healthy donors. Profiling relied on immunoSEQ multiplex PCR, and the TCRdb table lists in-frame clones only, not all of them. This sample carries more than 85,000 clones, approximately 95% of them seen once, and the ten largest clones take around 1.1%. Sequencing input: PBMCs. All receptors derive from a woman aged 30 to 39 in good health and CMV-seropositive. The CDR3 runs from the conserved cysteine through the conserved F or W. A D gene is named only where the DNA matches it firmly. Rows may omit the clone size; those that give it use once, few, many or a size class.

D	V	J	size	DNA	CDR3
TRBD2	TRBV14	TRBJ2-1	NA	TGTGCCAGCAGCCAATGGCCTAGCGGGAGGTTATACGAGCAGTTCTTC	CASSQWPSGRLYEQFF
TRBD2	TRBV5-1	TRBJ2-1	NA	TGCGCCAGCAGCTCACTAGCGGGAGGCATCAATGAGCAGTTCTTC	CASSSLAGGINEQFF
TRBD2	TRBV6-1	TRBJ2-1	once	TGTGCCAGCAGTCGACTAGCGGACTACAATGAGCAGTTCTTC	CASSRLADYNEQFF
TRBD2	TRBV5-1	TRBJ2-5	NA	TGCGCCAGCAGAAGAGCGGGAGGGCTGGAGACCCAGTACTTC	CASRRAGGLETQYF
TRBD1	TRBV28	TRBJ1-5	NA	TGTGCCAGCAGTTTTCAGGACAGGGGTAGCAATCAGCCCCAGCATTTT	CASSFQDRGSNQPQHF
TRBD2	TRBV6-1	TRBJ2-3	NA	TGTGCCAGCAGTGAAGACGGACTAGCGTTGCGGTACACAGATACGCAGTATTTT	CASSEDGLALRYTDTQYF
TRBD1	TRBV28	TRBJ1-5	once	TGTGCCAGCAGTTCAACAGGGGGCCAGGGTCAGCCCCAGCATTTT	CASSSTGGQGQPQHF
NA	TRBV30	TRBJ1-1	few	TGTGCCTGGAGTGTCGGGACACAAGCTTTCTTT	CAWSVGTQAFF
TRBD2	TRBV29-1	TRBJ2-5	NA	TGCAGCATCCTTAGCGGGAGAGACGGGGAGACCCAGTACTTC	CSILSGRDGETQYF
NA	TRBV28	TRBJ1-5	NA	TGTGCCAGCAGCCTCACATCGGGGGGGGGACGGCAGCCCCAGCATTTT	CASSLTSGGGRQPQHF
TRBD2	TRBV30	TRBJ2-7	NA	TGTGCCTGGAGTTCGGCGGCGGGAGATCGGCGTTACGAGCAGTACTTC	CAWSSAAGDRRYEQYF
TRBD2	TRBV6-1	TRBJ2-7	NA	TGTGCCAGCACGGGATGGCGGGGGGGCGAGCAGTACTTC	CASTGWRGGEQYF
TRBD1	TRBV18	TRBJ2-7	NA	TGTGCCAGCTCATCGACAGGGGGCCTCGAGCAGTACTTC	CASSSTGGLEQYF
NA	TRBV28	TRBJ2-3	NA	TGTGCCAGCAGTTTTTCGGGAGAGCACACAGATACGCAGTATTTT	CASSFSGEHTDTQYF
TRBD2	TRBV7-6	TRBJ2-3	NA	TGTGCCAGCAGCCGAACTAGCGGGAGTACAGATACGCAGTATTTT	CASSRTSGSTDTQYF
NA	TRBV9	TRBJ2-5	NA	TGTGCCAGCAGCGTAGCTGGGACACAAGAGACCCAGTACTTC	CASSVAGTQETQYF
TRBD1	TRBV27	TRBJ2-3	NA	TGTGCCAGCAGTCTTGGGGACAGGGCCACAGATACGCAGTATTTT	CASSLGDRATDTQYF
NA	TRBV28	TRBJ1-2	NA	TGTGCCAGCAGTGCTCTATACCGGGTCACCGATGGCTACACCTTC	CASSALYRVTDGYTF
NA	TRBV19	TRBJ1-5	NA	TGTGCCAGTAGACCCTACGGGGGGGTGAGCAATCAGCCCCAGCATTTT	CASRPYGGVSNQPQHF
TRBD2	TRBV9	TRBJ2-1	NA	TGTGCCAGCAGCGTAGGGACTAGCGGGAGTGAGCAGTTCTTC	CASSVGTSGSEQFF
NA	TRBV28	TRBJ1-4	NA	TGTGCCAGCACGAATAGACCAGGTGGTTACGAAAAACTGTTTTTT	CASTNRPGGYEKLFF
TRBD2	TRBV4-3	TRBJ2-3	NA	TGCGCCAGCAGCCAAGATCAAGGGCTAGCGGGAGCCTCTAGCACAGATACGCAGTATTTT	CASSQDQGLAGASSTDTQYF
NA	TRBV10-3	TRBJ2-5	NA	TGTGCCATCAGTCCAGGCTGGGAGTGGAGGGGAGAGACCCAGTACTTC	CAISPGWEWRGETQYF
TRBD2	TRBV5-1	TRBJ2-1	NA	TGCGCCAGCAGCAGCCTAGCGGGAGGTGTGAATGAGCAGTTCTTC	CASSSLAGGVNEQFF
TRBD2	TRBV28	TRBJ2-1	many	TGTGCCAGCAGTTTTAGTAGCGGGAGCGGCTACAATGAGCAGTTCTTC	CASSFSSGSGYNEQFF
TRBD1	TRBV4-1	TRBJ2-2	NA	TGCGCCAGCAGCCTTCGGGACAGGGCCGGCACCGGGGAGCTGTTTTTT	CASSLRDRAGTGELFF
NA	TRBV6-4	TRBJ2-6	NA	TGTGCCAGCAGCGTCTCGGGCTCTGGGGCCAACGTCCTGACTTTC	CASSVSGSGANVLTF
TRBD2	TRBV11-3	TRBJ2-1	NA	TGTGCCAGCAGCAACGCCGGGACTAGCGGGTTAAATGAGCAGTTCTTC	CASSNAGTSGLNEQFF
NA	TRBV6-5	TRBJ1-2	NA	TGTGCCAGCAGTCTACCCGGGGGGCGCGATGGCTACACCTTC	CASSLPGGRDGYTF
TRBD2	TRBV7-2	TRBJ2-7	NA	TGTGCCAGCAGCAGACAGATAGCGGGAGGCGAGCAGTACTTC	CASSRQIAGGEQYF
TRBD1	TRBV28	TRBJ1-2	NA	TGTGCCAGCAGCCCCATGACAGGGGGCGTGGGTGGCTACACCTTC	CASSPMTGGVGGYTF
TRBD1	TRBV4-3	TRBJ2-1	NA	TGCGCCAGCAGCCAAGAAGCCGGGACAGGCCTGGGGTACAATGAGCAGTTCTTC	CASSQEAGTGLGYNEQFF
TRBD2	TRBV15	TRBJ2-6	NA	TGTGCCACCAGCAATGGGGGGGGTACTGGGGCCAACGTCCTGACTTTC	CATSNGGGTGANVLTF
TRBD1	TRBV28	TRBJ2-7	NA	TGTGCCAGCAGTAGACAGGGGCGACTCTTCTACGAGCAGTACTTC	CASSRQGRLFYEQYF
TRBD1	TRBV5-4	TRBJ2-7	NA	TGTGCCAGCAGCCCTGACAGGGGGCCCTACGAGCAGTACTTC	CASSPDRGPYEQYF
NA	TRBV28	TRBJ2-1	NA	TGTGCCAGCAGTTTATTAGCCAATGAGCAGTTCTTC	CASSLLANEQFF
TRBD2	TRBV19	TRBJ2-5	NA	TGTGCCAGTACCAGGACTAGCGGGAGGACGGCAGAGACCCAGTACTTC	CASTRTSGRTAETQYF
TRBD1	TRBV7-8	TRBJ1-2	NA	TGTGCCAGCAGCACATTAACAGGGGACATCAACTATGGCTACACCTTC	CASSTLTGDINYGYTF
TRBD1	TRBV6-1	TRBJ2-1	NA	TGTGCCAGCAGTGTTAAATGGGTGGGGCTACAGGGGGCGAATGAGCAGTTCTTC	CASSVKWVGLQGANEQFF
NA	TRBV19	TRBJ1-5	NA	TGTGCCAGTAGTATCGCCGGGGTGGGCAGCAATCAGCCCCAGCATTTT	CASSIAGVGSNQPQHF
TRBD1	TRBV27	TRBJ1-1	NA	TGTGCCAGCAGTTTGACAGGGATGAACACTGAAGCTTTCTTT	CASSLTGMNTEAFF
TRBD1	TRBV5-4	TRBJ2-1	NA	TGTGCCAGCAGCCCCGACAGGGGAACCTACAATGAGCAGTTCTTC	CASSPDRGTYNEQFF
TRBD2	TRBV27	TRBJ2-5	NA	TGTGCCAGCAGTCCCGCCGGGAGGGGTCAGCAAGAGACCCAGTACTTC	CASSPAGRGQQETQYF
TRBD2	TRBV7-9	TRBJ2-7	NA	TGTGCCGCAAGTATAAGCGGGAGCCCCTACGAGCAGTACTTC	CAASISGSPYEQYF
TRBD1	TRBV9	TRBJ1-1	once	TGTGCCAGCAGCGTAGGACAGGGGACTGAAGCTTTCTTT	CASSVGQGTEAFF
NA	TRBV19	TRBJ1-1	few	TGTGCCAGTACCTCTGAGGGAGGTGAAGCTTTCTTT	CASTSEGGEAFF
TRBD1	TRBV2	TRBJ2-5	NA	TGTGCCAGCAGTGTTGGGACAGGGGAGACCCAGTACTTC	CASSVGTGETQYF
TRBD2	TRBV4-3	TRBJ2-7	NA	TGCGCCAGCAGCCAAGTTTGGGGCGGGGGGGCGGTTGGCTACGAGCAGTACTTC	CASSQVWGGGAVGYEQYF
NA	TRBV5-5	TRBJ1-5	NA	TGTGCCAGCAGCCGATACAGGGAAAATCAGCCCCAGCATTTT	CASSRYRENQPQHF
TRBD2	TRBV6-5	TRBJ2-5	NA	TGTGCCAGCAGTCGCGGGAGGCTGGGAGAGACCCAGTACTTC	CASSRGRLGETQYF
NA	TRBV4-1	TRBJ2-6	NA	TGCGCCAGCGGCACCCCGGGGGCTGGGGCCAACGTCCTGACTTTC	CASGTPGAGANVLTF
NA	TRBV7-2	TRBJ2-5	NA	TGTGCCAGCAGCTCGGGGATCGAGACCCAGTACTTC	CASSSGIETQYF